This entry is about one T cell receptor (beta chain). The CDR3 is 15 residues long. V lost 2 bases to trimming and J lost 5 bases, with 16 bases between them. Germline-derived CDR1 and CDR2 are KGHSH and LQKENI. These data come from a study of blood T cell repertoires in COVID-19. Study in general: Spain, Italy and the United States supplied samples that represented acute and convalescent COVID-19. PBMCs, B-cell-depleted T cells, or T cells provided the cDNA or gDNA that made up the material.

Only in-frame clones appear in the TCRdb table, and some are missing; sequencing was by immunoSEQ multiplex PCR. Of about 210,000 clones in the sample, under 90% are singletons; the top ten hold roughly 2.6%. The genes are TRBV18 and TRBJ2-7; perhaps TRBD2 as D (6 bases). Sequencing input: peripheral blood. This clonotype was sampled from a woman aged 40 to 50 with active or convalescent COVID-19. For the CDR3, the DNA is TGTGCCAGCTCACCAGGGGACCTAGGGAGGAACGAGCAGTACTTC. It translates to CASSPGDLGRNEQYF.